This T cell receptor beta chain was sequenced for a study of shared clonotypes between healthy human individuals. The protocol was immunoSEQ multiplex PCR, while the TCRdb copy is restricted to in-frame clones and leaves out a portion. The table lists about 1.5 million clones, 95% to 99% of them singletons. A note on this clone: Other DNA sequences in the same sample also yield this CDR3.

Trimming took 2 bases from V and 2 from J; bases not matched to a gene: 4. CDR1 and CDR2 (germline): KGHSH, LQKENI. The CDR3 contains 16 residues. Source material: naive CD4+ T cells sorted from blood. The sample's subset: CD45RA+ positively selected. The receptor was isolated from a man younger than 45 in good health. The chain is built from TRBV18 and TRBJ2-3; 10 bases line up with TRBD2. The CDR3 protein is CASSPLAGGLTDTQYF. The CDR3 coding sequence is TGTGCCAGCTCACCATTAGCGGGAGGACTCACAGATACGCAGTATTTT.